Below are 18 T cell receptor beta chains sequenced from a single sample in a study of T cells after yellow fever vaccination. TCRdb re-derived calls from the 5' RACE reads in MiXCR, one entry per CDR3 protein. The repertoire includes over 150,000 distinct CDR3 sequences, 5.5% to 8% of them detected once, and 2.9% sits in the top ten. Sequences were derived from CD4+ T cells sorted from PBMCs, sampled on the day of the first yellow fever vaccination. Every receptor here comes from a man aged 18 to 30 who received the YFV17D yellow fever vaccine.

This chain links TRBV4-2 with TRBJ1-1; D might be TRBD1 (5 bases). This CDR3 region has 16 residues. The germline V and J ends were trimmed by 4 bases and 2 bases, with 17 bases remaining between them. The germline gives CDR1 LGHNA, CDR2 YNFKEQ. The DNA of the CDR3 is TGTGCCAGCAGCCTCGACGGAAGGACATCTAACACTGAAGCTTTCTTT. The encoded protein is CASSLDGRTSNTEAFF.

This clonotype was picked up a small number of times. The rearrangement joins TRBV11-1 to TRBJ2-5; TRBD2 matches at 11 bases. The V gene's germline CDR1 is SGHAT and CDR2 FQDESV (reference sequence). The CDR3 consists of 17 residues. V lost 1 base and J lost 5; bases outside the gene matches: 9. CDR3 DNA sequence: TGTGCCAGCAGCTTAGAGTCTCCACTAGCGGGGGTCGAGACCCAGTACTTC. Residues: CASSLESPLAGVETQYF.

This clonotype was observed many times. The V gene is TRBV5-6, the J gene TRBJ2-3; the match to TRBD2 covers 9 bases. The V segment lost 1 base and the J segment 3 bases; nucleotides outside the gene matches: 3. This CDR3 is built from 15 residues. Per germline, CDR1 SGHDT and CDR2 YYEEEE. The CDR3 loop reads CASSLMAGGTDTQYF. The CDR3, as DNA: TGTGCCAGCAGCTTGATGGCGGGGGGGACAGATACGCAGTATTTT.

This clonotype occurred many times. The rearrangement uses TRBV5-1 and TRBJ1-2; the match to TRBD1 covers 7 bases. In germline, CDR1 is SGHRS, CDR2 YFSETQ. The CDR3 sequence is 17 residues long. J lost 3 bases, V lost 3 bases, and 14 bases had no gene match. The CDR3 here is CASSYFPPGQSDYGYTF. CDR3 nucleotide sequence: TGCGCCAGCAGCTATTTCCCCCCGGGACAGAGCGACTATGGCTACACCTTC.

As for this clonotype: A single base separates this from a much larger clone, so it may be a read error. The genes are TRBV2 and TRBJ1-3, with 9 bases that match TRBD1. CDR3 length: 14 residues. Germline CDR1 is SNHLY and CDR2 is FYNNEI. The CDR3 nucleotides are TGTGCCACCAGTGAAGGGGGGACAGGGAAGCCCATATATTTT. Amino acid sequence: CATSEGGTGKPIYF.

The chain is built from TRBV20-1 and TRBJ2-2, with 9 bases aligning to TRBD2. The ends lost 3 bases at V and 4 bases at J; junction bases unmatched: 9. Germline V CDR1 and CDR2: DFQATT, SNEGSKA (reference sequence). The CDR3 sequence is 16 residues long. The CDR3 loop reads CSARQRGASGTGELFF. The DNA for the CDR3 is TGCAGTGCTAGGCAGCGGGGGGCGTCGGGCACCGGGGAGCTGTTTTTT.

This sequence joins TRBV12-3 or TRBV12-4 and TRBJ2-1; 11 positions agree with TRBD1. The V gene end was trimmed by 3 bases and the J gene end by 15 bases; junction bases not matched to a gene: 10. This CDR3 has 14 amino acids. CDR3 in amino acids: CASSFGTGGPRGFF. The CDR3 coding sequence is TGTGCCAGCAGTTTCGGGACAGGGGGGCCTCGGGGGTTCTTC.

This rearrangement joins TRBV12-3 or TRBV12-4 to TRBJ1-2; D might be TRBD1 (6 bases). V gave up 6 bases and J gave up 8 bases, with 10 bases separating them. This CDR3 comprises 11 residues. CDR3 in DNA: TGTGCCAGCAGCACAGGGTGGGGCTACACCTTC. Amino acid sequence: CASSTGWGYTF.

The gene calls are TRBV5-4 and TRBJ2-3; a weak D match, TRBD2 (6 bases). The CDR3 sequence is 15 residues long. Germline V gene sequence: CDR1 SGHNT, CDR2 YYREEE (reference sequence). Trimming removed 5 bases at V and 2 bases at J, with 15 bases between. The CDR3 DNA follows: TGTGCCAGCAGGGGAGGAGGGGTTACCACAGATACGCAGTATTTT. It encodes CASRGGGVTTDTQYF.

This clonotype was counted ten times or more. The V call is TRBV2, the J call TRBJ2-1; D assignment may be TRBD1 or TRBD2 (5 bases each). The CDR3 runs to 10 residues. Germline V gene data show CDR1 as SNHLY and CDR2 as FYNNEI. Deletions cut 8 bases from V and 6 bases from J, with 5 bases between. Here the CDR3 DNA reads TGTGCCAGCGGGGGCAATGAGCAGTTCTTC. This gives the protein CASGGNEQFF.

This clonotype was seen more than once but under ten times. The genes are TRBV12-3 or TRBV12-4 and TRBJ1-2; D perhaps matches TRBD1 (6 bases). V was trimmed by 3 bases and J by 2 bases, leaving 10 bases between them. The CDR3 covers 14 residues. CDR3 amino acids: CASSFGQKNYGYTF. CDR3 DNA: TGTGCCAGCAGTTTCGGACAGAAGAACTATGGCTACACCTTC.

In its sample, this clonotype was seen a few times. V and J are TRBV10-1 and TRBJ1-3, with D unclear. The CDR3 is 13 amino acids. Germline assignment: CDR1 WNHNN and CDR2 SYGVQD (reference sequence). V dropped 2 bases and J dropped 0 bases, with 2 bases sitting between them. The CDR3 DNA sequence: TGCGCCAGCAGTGAGAACTCTGGAAACACCATATATTTT. Translating it yields CASSENSGNTIYF.

This clonotype was picked up a small number of times. V usage is TRBV6-5 and J usage is TRBJ2-2; either TRBD1 or TRBD2 may fit D (5 bases each). This CDR3 is built from 15 residues. Germline V gives CDR1 MNHEY, CDR2 SVGAGI. The V end was cut by 3 bases, the J end by 7 bases, with 15 bases between. The CDR3 nucleotides read TGTGCCAGCAGTTATGGGGCAATCGAGGGCGGGGAGCTGTTTTTT. Translation: CASSYGAIEGGELFF.

The genes are TRBV2 and TRBJ1-2, with D possibly being TRBD1 (6 bases). Germline CDR1 and CDR2: SNHLY and FYNNEI. The germline V and J ends were trimmed by 6 bases and 5 bases, with 22 bases remaining between them. The CDR3 has 16 residues. CDR3: CASSLIREGTKYGYTF. In nucleotides, the CDR3 is TGTGCCAGCAGCCTGATCAGGGAAGGGACAAAGTATGGCTACACCTTC.

The chain has TRBV1 and TRBJ1-1. TRBV1 is a recognized pseudogene. The CDR3 spans 14 residues. The CDR3 loop is CTSSPRLGTTEAFF. CDR3 bases: TGCACCAGCAGCCCCCGTTTGGGAACCACTGAAGCTTTCTTT.

This clonotype showed up just a few times. The V gene is TRBV5-4, the J gene TRBJ1-2; 11 bases map to TRBD1. CDR3 size: 16 residues. The germline V gene has CDR1 SGHNT and CDR2 YYREEE (reference sequence). Germline trimming cut 4 bases from V and 3 bases from J; bases unmatched to any gene: 8. CDR3 sequence: CASSPGTGGLDYGYTF. CDR3 DNA sequence: TGTGCCAGCAGCCCGGGGACAGGGGGTTTGGACTATGGCTACACCTTC.

This clonotype was observed at least ten times. The chain is built from TRBV28 and TRBJ2-3; no firm D call. The germline V gene encodes CDR1 MDHEN and CDR2 SYDVKM. V was pared by 2 bases and J by 6 bases, with 6 bases between. The CDR3 has 12 amino acids. The CDR3 DNA sequence: TGTGCCAGCAGTTTAACTCAGGATACGCAGTATTTT. Translating it yields CASSLTQDTQYF.

This clonotype was seen many times. The gene calls are TRBV6-6 and TRBJ2-7; D may be TRBD1 (6 bases). Germline V CDR1 and CDR2: MNHNY, SVGAGI (reference sequence). This CDR3 contains 11 residues. The V and J ends lost 6 bases and 3 bases respectively, with 6 bases between them. The CDR3 bases are TGTGCCAGCAGGGACAGCTACGAGCAGTACTTC. Protein sequence: CASRDSYEQYF.